The text below deals with one TCR beta chain. The antigen is undetermined. The record originates from a study of T cells in Graves' hyperthyroidism and ophthalmopathy. Study-wide context: Blood from the periphery was taken at initial diagnosis, before any treatment. Notes on the study in general: Most thyroid clonotypes expanded above 0.001 were also detected in blood.

Patients aged 18 to 65 had newly diagnosed hyperthyroidism lasting under 2 months. Looked up from germline, CDR1 is SGDLS and CDR2 is YYNGEE. The CDR3 has 16 amino acids. V lost 0 bases to trimming and J lost 2 bases, with 11 bases between them. What was amplified from RNA transcripts were TCR beta CDR3 regions. The primer set for the first-round RT-PCR of the TCR CDR3 was HTBI. TCRdb re-called the multiplex PCR reads with MiXCR, one entry per CDR3 protein. Found here are about 290,000 distinct CDR3 sequences, approximately 14% of them singletons; the top ten hold under 8%. This clonotype was obtained from a woman between 40 and 55 years old with Graves' hyperthyroidism. The chain is built from TRBV9 and TRBJ2-2; D may correspond to TRBD1 or TRBD2 (5 bases each). The source material was blood. The CDR3 sequence: CASSVVIGTNTGELFF. The CDR3 DNA reads as TGTGCCAGCAGCGTAGTGATCGGGACCAACACCGGGGAGCTGTTTTTT.